Reported below is one T cell receptor (beta chain). Its target is not known. The CDR3 has 15 amino acids. The junction had 4 bases not matched to a gene; V was cut back by 3 bases and J by 3 bases. Per the germline V gene, CDR1 is SGHVS and CDR2 is FNYEAQ. The sample belongs to a study of cytomegalovirus exposure and HLA in healthy donors. Broader study findings: Using a false discovery rate of 0.05, a later analysis showed that around 16,000 TCR beta sequences were associated with HLA alleles. Further analysis, carried out later, found HLA-associated TCR beta chains more clonally expanded than equally common other chains.

In the PCR, 60 Vbeta and 13 Jbeta primers were used. The table came from immunoSEQ multiplex PCR; TCRdb's copy has only in-frame clones and leaves some out. The table shows about 150,000 clones, with about 75% occurring only once. Sample: PBMCs. This chain joins TRBV7-6 and TRBJ1-5; 8 bases map to TRBD1. This TCR was recovered from a man between 60 and 70 years old in good health and CMV-seronegative. CDR3 sequence: CASSFGDRNNQPQHF. CDR3 coding DNA: TGTGCCAGCAGCTTTGGGGACAGGAACAATCAGCCCCAGCATTTT.